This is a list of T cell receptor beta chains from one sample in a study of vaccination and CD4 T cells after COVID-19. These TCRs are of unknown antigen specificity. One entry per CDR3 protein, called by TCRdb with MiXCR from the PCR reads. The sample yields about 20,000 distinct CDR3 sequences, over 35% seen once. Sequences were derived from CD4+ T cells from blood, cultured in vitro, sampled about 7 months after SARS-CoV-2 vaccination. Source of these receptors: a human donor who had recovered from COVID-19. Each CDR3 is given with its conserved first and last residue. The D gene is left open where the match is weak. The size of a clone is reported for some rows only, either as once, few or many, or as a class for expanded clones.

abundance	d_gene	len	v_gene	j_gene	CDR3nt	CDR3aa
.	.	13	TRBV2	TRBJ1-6	TGTGCCAGCAGTGAATATGTTGGTTCACCCCTCCACTTT	CASSEYVGSPLHF
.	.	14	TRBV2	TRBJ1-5	TGTGCCAGCAGCGACGATCTGATATATCAGCCCCAGCATTTT	CASSDDLIYQPQHF
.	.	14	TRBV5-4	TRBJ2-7	TGTGCCAGCAGCTCCCTCGATGCCTCCTACGAGCAGTACTTC	CASSSLDASYEQYF
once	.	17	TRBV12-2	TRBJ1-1	TGTGCAAGTCGCTTAGTAATTCGGACAGGGATGAACACTGAAGCTTTCTTT	CASRLVIRTGMNTEAFF
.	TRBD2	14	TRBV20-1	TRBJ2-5	TGCAGTGCTAAGACTAGCGGAGCCCAAGAGACCCAGTACTTC	CSAKTSGAQETQYF
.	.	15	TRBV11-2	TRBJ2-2	TGTGCCAGCAGCTTACGATTAGGGGGCACCGGGGAGCTGTTTTTT	CASSLRLGGTGELFF
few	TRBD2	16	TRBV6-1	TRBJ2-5	TGTGCCAGCAGCGGACTAGCGGGGGGTATGAGGGAGACCCAGTACTTC	CASSGLAGGMRETQYF
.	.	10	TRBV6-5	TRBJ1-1	TGTGCCAGCAGTTGGGCTGAAGCTTTCTTT	CASSWAEAFF
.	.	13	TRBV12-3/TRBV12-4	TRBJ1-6	TGTGCCAGCAGTAGGACGTCGGATTCACCCCTCCACTTT	CASSRTSDSPLHF
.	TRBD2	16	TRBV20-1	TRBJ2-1	TGCAGTGCCGTCGTCTCTTTAGCGGGAGTCAGGAAGGAGCAGTTCTTC	CSAVVSLAGVRKEQFF
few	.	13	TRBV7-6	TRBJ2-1	TGTGCCAGCGGGCGGTCGGCCTACAATGAGCAGTTCTTC	CASGRSAYNEQFF
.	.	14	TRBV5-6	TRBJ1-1	TGTGCCAGCAGCTTGGCCGGGCGGACCACTGAAGCTTTCTTT	CASSLAGRTTEAFF
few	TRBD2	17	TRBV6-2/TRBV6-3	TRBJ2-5	TGTGCCAGCAGTCCCCAATTTGGTCTAGCGGGAGCAGAGACCCAGTACTTC	CASSPQFGLAGAETQYF
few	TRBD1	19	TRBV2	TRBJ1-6	TGTGCCAGCAGGCGATCACTCCGGGACAGGGAACAGGGGCGTTCACCCCTCCACTTT	CASRRSLRDREQGRSPLHF
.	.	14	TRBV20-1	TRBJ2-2	TGCAGTACTAGTTTACATGGAGACACCGGGGAGCTGTTTTTT	CSTSLHGDTGELFF
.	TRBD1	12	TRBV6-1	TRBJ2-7	TGTGCCAGCAGTACAGGGGGCTACGAGCAGTACTTC	CASSTGGYEQYF
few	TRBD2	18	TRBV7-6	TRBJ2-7	TGTGCCAGCAGCTTATCTCCGGGACTAGCGGGAGGGACCTACGAGCAGTACTTC	CASSLSPGLAGGTYEQYF
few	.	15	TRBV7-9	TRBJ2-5	TGTGCCAGCAGCTTTGGTAATTTTCTGTGGGAGACCCAGTACTTC	CASSFGNFLWETQYF
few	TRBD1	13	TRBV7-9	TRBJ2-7	TGTGCCAGCAGCTTATTAGACAGGGGGTTGAGGTACTTC	CASSLLDRGLRYF
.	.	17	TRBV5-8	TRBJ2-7	TGTGCCAGCAGCCCTAATGGGTTCACGTTTGGGAGTTACGAGCAGTACTTC	CASSPNGFTFGSYEQYF
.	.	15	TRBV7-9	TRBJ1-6	TGTGCCAGCAGCTTAGGGCAGTCCTCCCGATCACCCCTCCACTTT	CASSLGQSSRSPLHF
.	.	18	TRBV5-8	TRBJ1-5	TGTGCCAGCAGCCACGAAGGAGTGGGGGGTTATAGCAATCAGCCCCAGCATTTT	CASSHEGVGGYSNQPQHF
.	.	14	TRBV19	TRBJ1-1	TGTGCCAGTAGTATAGTCAGAGAGAACACTGAAGCTTTCTTT	CASSIVRENTEAFF
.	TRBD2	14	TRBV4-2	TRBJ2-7	TGTGCCAGCAGCCAAGAGGGGACTACCTACGAGCAGTACTTC	CASSQEGTTYEQYF
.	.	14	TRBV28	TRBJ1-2	TGTGCCAGCAGTAGACCGGGAACTAACTATGGCTACACCTTC	CASSRPGTNYGYTF
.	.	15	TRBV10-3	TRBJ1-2	TGTGCCATCAAGCCGGGAGGGGGGGCAATTTATGGCTACACCTTC	CAIKPGGGAIYGYTF
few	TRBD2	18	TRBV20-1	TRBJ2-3	TGCAGTGCTAGAGATCTAAGGCGGGGGGGCGGGGGATCAGATACGCAGTATTTT	CSARDLRRGGGGSDTQYF
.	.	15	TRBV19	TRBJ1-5	TGTGCCAGTAGTACGTCAGGGGCGTTGTATCAGCCCCAGCATTTT	CASSTSGALYQPQHF
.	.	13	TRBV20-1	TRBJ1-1	TGCAGTGCTCCCCCGAGACAGAGAGCTGAAGCTTTCTTT	CSAPPRQRAEAFF
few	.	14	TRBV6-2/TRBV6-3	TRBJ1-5	TGTGCCAGCAGTTACACCTCTTGGAATCAGCCCCAGCATTTT	CASSYTSWNQPQHF
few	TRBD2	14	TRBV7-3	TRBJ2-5	TGTGCCAGCAGCTTTGGTGGGGGGGAAGAGACCCAGTACTTC	CASSFGGGEETQYF
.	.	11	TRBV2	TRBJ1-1	TGTGCCAGCTCTTTTGAGACATCGGCTTTCTTT	CASSFETSAFF
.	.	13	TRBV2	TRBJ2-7	TGTGCCAGCAGAGCGACAGACAAGAGACCCCAGTACTTC	CASRATDKRPQYF
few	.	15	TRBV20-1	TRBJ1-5	TGCAGTGCTAGCATGGGGGGGGATTCCCATCAGCCCCAGCATTTT	CSASMGGDSHQPQHF
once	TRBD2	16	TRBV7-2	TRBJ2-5	TGTGCCAGCAGCTCAAAAAGCGGGAGGGCCTTAGAGACCCAGTACTTC	CASSSKSGRALETQYF
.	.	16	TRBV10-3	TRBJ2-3	TGTGCCATCAGTGACACGATAAGGAGCCTCACAGATACGCAGTATTTT	CAISDTIRSLTDTQYF
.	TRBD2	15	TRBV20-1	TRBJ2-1	TGCAGTGCGGAGTCTCAGCGGGGGTCCTACAATGAGCAGTTCTTC	CSAESQRGSYNEQFF
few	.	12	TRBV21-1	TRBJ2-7	TGTGCCAGCAGGGCCATCCGGGGCGAGCAGTACTTC	CASRAIRGEQYF
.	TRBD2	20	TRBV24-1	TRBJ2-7	TGTGCCACCACCTCCCTCTTGGGCAGGATTAGCGGGCTGCCTTCCTACGAGCAGTACTTC	CATTSLLGRISGLPSYEQYF
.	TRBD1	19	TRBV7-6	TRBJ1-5	TGTGCCAGCAGCTTAGCCCCAGGGGGCGCGAAGGATAGCAATCAGCCCCAGCATTTT	CASSLAPGGAKDSNQPQHF
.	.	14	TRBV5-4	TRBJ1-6	TGTGCCAGCAGCTTGAACAAGGGTGGGTCACCCCTCCACTTT	CASSLNKGGSPLHF
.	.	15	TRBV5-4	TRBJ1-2	TGTGCCAGCAGTGCCCTTGGAGCGGCTAGCTATGGCTACACCTTC	CASSALGAASYGYTF
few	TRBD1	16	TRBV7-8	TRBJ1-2	TGTGCCAGCAGCTTAGTACCCCGGACAGGGGACTATGGCTACACCTTC	CASSLVPRTGDYGYTF
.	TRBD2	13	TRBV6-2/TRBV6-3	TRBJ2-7	TGTGCCAGCCGGACTAGCGGTTACTACGAGCAGTACTTC	CASRTSGYYEQYF
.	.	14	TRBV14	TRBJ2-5	TGTGCCAGCCAACGGACGGCTTGGTCAATGACCCAGTACTTC	CASQRTAWSMTQYF
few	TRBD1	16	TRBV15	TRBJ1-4	TGTGCCACCAGCCCTCGTCCCCGGGACAGGGGGATAAAACTGTTTTTT	CATSPRPRDRGIKLFF
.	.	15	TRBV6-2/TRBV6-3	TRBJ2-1	TGTGCCAGCAGTTACGGGGGAAGCTCCTACAATGAGCAGTTCTTC	CASSYGGSSYNEQFF
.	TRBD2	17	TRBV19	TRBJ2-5	TGTGCCAGTACCCGGGGACTAGCGGGAGGGCCGGGGGAGACCCAGTACTTC	CASTRGLAGGPGETQYF
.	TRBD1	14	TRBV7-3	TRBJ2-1	TGTGCCAGCAGCCCCCAGGGGGATTACAATGAGCAGTTCTTC	CASSPQGDYNEQFF